This TCR beta chain was identified in a study of blood T cell repertoires in COVID-19 (dated by TCRdb to 2020 to 2021). For the study in its entirety: Collaborator samples came from the United States, Italy and Spain and covered acute and convalescent phases of COVID-19. Sample metadata almost always included a de-identified subject ID, COVID-19 status, age in years and sex. The repertoires were released in a freely available public database meant as a resource for research on the immune response to SARS-CoV-2. Subjects who had been exposed to COVID-19, were actively infected with it, or had recovered from it provided the deeply sampled blood TCRbeta repertoires that made up the dataset. The material from the prospective study consisted of cDNA or gDNA derived from T cells, B-cell-depleted T cells, or PBMCs. HLA class I and class II types, where available, came from metadata supplied by the sample provider rather than from assay-based typing. The samples were drawn from two sources: the first 160 participants of the ongoing ImmuneRACE study, and 950 to 1,500 subjects contributed by 6 global collaborators. What the study reported, not specific to this receptor: Clinical and demographic metadata were provided uncurated, with the amount varying by source and participant.

Participants in the prospective study were aged about 18 to 90 years, lived in under 30 United States geographic areas, and enrolled through a virtual design. In the prospective study, participants were assigned to cohorts based on the clinical history participants reported in a screening survey and a study questionnaire. In the prospective study, mobile phlebotomists collected whole blood, serum and a nasopharyngeal or oropharyngeal swab from each participant. Prospective study participants could optionally give additional blood draws and questionnaires over an approximately two-month period. Blood samples from the prospective study were shipped frozen or at room temperature prior to DNA extraction. A word on this clone: Its antigen is still unknown. No clone much larger than this one lies a single base away; base qualities are absent.

The immunoSEQ Assay, a bias-controlled multiplex PCR, was used to amplify TCRbeta CDR3 regions from genomic DNA. Per the source publication's procedure: Within the assay, amplification of reference gene primers was used to estimate how many nucleated cells each sample contained. To quantify the absolute abundance of each unique TCRbeta CDR3 rearrangement, sequence reads were collapsed and filtered. Productive Simpson clonality was computed per sample as the square root of Simpson's diversity index over productive rearrangements. TCRdb carries this immuneACCESS record with in-frame sequences only. Its versions omit some clonotypes, under half of them owing to an unresolved V gene in the studies checked, with the rest unexplained. Clone size and V and J calls were adopted from that table, with D and trimming inferred from the DNA. Across this sample there are about 200,000 clones, with roughly 82% seen only once. The ten largest account for approximately 5% of the sample.

The germline V gene (reference sequence) specifies SEHNR as CDR1 and FQNEAQ as CDR2. The CDR3 runs 16 amino acids, cysteine and phenylalanine included. The entry retains the CDR3 DNA only, 48 bases that are in frame from base 1. The germline V and J ends show losses of 2 bases and 1 base respectively, and no gene match explains 5 bases of the junction. Sample: PBMCs or T cells enriched from blood (not recorded which). This sequence was found in a man aged 35-49 years with acute COVID-19. The sequence is built from TRBV7-9 and TRBJ1-1; 9 bases in between match TRBD1. This receptor carries the CDR3 CASSLSLGQGNTEAFF. The DNA reads TGTGCCAGCAGCTTATCTTTGGGACAGGGGAACACTGAAGCTTTCTTT.